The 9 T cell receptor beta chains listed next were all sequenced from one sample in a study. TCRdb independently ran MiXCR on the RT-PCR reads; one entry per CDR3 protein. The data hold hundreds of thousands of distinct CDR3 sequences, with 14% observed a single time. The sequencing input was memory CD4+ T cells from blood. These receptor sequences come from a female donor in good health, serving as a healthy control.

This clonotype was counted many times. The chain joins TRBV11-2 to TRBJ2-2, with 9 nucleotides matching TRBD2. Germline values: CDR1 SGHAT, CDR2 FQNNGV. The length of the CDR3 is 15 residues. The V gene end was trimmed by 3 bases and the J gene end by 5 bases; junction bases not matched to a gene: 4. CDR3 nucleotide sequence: TGTGCCAGCAGCTTTAGCGGGAGAGTGACCGGGGAGCTGTTTTTT. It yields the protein CASSFSGRVTGELFF.

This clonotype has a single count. CDR3 sequence reads: CASSLQLSTSTDTQYF. The CDR3 region has the DNA TGTGCCAGCAGCTTACAGCTATCCACTAGCACAGATACGCAGTATTTT. The J gene is TRBJ2-3, the V gene TRBV5-4; no clear D gene. This CDR3 has 16 residues. V lost 2 bases to trimming and J lost 0 bases, with 13 bases between them. Germline assignment: CDR1 SGHNT and CDR2 YYREEE (reference sequence).

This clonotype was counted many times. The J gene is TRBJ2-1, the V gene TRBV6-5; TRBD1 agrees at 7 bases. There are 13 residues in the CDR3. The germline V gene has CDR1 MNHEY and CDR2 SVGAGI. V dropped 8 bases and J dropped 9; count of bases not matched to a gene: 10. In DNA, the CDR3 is TGTGCCAGCTACCGACAGGGAGACGGTGAGCAGTTCTTC. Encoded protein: CASYRQGDGEQFF.

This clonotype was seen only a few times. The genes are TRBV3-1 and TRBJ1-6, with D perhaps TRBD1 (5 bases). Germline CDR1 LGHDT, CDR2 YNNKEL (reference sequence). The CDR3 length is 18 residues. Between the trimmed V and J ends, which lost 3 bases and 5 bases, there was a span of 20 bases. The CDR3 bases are TGTGCCAGCAGCCACCGTTTAAGGGGATTTTCAGATAATTCACCCCTCCACTTT. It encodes CASSHRLRGFSDNSPLHF.

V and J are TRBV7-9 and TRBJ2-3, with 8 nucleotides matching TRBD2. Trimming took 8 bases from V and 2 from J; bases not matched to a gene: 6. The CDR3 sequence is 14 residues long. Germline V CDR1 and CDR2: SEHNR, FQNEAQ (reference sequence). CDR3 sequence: CASLGSGNTDTQYF. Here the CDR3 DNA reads TGTGCCAGCTTGGGTAGCGGGAACACAGATACGCAGTATTTT.

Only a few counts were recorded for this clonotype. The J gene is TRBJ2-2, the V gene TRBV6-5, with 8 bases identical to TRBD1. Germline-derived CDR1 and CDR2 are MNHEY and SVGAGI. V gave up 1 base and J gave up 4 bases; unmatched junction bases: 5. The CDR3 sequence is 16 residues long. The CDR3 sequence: CASSYFSGGATGELFF. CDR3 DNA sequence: TGTGCCAGCAGTTACTTTTCAGGGGGCGCCACCGGGGAGCTGTTTTTT.

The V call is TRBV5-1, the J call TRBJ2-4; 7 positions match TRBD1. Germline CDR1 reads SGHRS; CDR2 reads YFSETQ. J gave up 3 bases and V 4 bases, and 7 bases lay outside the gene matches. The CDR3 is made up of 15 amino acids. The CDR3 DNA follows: TGCGCCAGCAGCGCACAGGGGATGGACAAAAACATTCAGTACTTC. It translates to CASSAQGMDKNIQYF.

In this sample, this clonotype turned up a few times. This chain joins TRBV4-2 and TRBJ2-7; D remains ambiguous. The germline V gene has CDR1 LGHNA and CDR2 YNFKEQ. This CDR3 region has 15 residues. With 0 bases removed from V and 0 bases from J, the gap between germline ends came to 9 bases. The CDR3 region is CASSQDIQVSYEQYF. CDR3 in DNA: TGTGCCAGCAGCCAAGATATTCAGGTCTCCTACGAGCAGTACTTC.

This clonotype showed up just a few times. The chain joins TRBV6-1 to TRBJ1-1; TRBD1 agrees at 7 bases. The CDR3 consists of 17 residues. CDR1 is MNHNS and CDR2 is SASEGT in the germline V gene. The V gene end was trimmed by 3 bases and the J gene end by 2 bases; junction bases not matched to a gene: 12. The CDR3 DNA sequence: TGTGCCAGCAGTGAGAGACAGGGATGGATGGGAAACACTGAAGCTTTCTTT. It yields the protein CASSERQGWMGNTEAFF.